These 31 T cell receptor beta chains were sequenced from one sample in a study of radiation and T cells in renal cell carcinoma. TCRdb keeps only in-frame clones here, not all; method: immunoSEQ multiplex PCR. The table records some 130,000 clones, roughly four fifths of them present only once. Time point of the sample: blood 2 weeks post-SBRT. The treatment: 15 Gy SBRT to primary tumor, nephrectomy 4 weeks later. The sequencing used blood, collected from a patient whose treatment included radiotherapy and nephrectomy. The origin of the receptors is a woman aged 60-75 years with renal cell carcinoma.

The chain uses TRBV9 and TRBJ2-3, with D perhaps TRBD2 (5 bases). Germline V CDR1 and CDR2: SGDLS, YYNGEE. V lost 4 bases and J 2 bases, leaving 11 bases between the germline ends. The CDR3 length is 14 residues. The CDR3 loop reads CASSHRELTDTQYF. The CDR3 bases are TGTGCCAGCAGCCACCGGGAACTCACAGATACGCAGTATTTT. Together with reference TRBV9 and TRBJ2-3, the CDR3 gives the full variable domain: DSGVTQTPKHLITATGQRVTLRCSPRSGDLSVYWYQQSLDQGLQFLIQYYNGEERAKGNILERFSAQQFPDLHSELNLSSLELGDSALYFCASSHRELTDTQYFGPGTRLTVL.

The genes are TRBV9 and TRBJ1-5, with D tentatively TRBD1 (5 bases). The V end was cut by 4 bases, the J end by 4 bases, with 12 bases between. This CDR3 has 14 amino acids. Germline V lookup: CDR1 SGDLS, CDR2 YYNGEE. The CDR3 here is CASSPSTANQPQHF. In nucleotides, the CDR3 is TGTGCCAGCAGCCCCTCGACAGCAAATCAGCCCCAGCATTTT.

Only one count was recorded for this clone. This rearrangement joins TRBV7-2 to TRBJ2-7; D is unresolved. Germline-derived CDR1 and CDR2 are SGHTA and FQGNSA. There are 15 residues in the CDR3. Trimming removed 5 bases from V and 0 bases from J, with 14 bases in between. CDR3 coding DNA: TGTGCCAGCAGCCAAGAGTGGGGAAGCTCCTACGAGCAGTACTTC. It is translated as CASSQEWGSSYEQYF.

The J gene is TRBJ1-5, the V gene TRBV27; D ambiguous. V was shortened by 4 bases and J by 0 bases, with 13 bases between the two germline ends. CDR1 is MNHEY and CDR2 is SMNVEV in the germline V gene (reference sequence). The CDR3 sequence is 16 residues long. This CDR3 is CASSSIPITSNQPQHF. CDR3 DNA sequence: TGTGCCAGCAGTTCCATCCCTATTACTAGCAATCAGCCCCAGCATTTT.

This clone was counted a few times. The chain has TRBV14 and TRBJ2-7; D remains unclear. The CDR3 totals 15 residues. Germline V CDR1 and CDR2: SGHDN, FVKESK. V lost 0 bases, J lost 3 bases, and 12 bases lay in between. CDR3 sequence reads: CASSQDHSGSYEQYF. CDR3 sequence (DNA): TGTGCCAGCAGCCAAGATCATTCGGGTAGCTACGAGCAGTACTTC.

The CDR3 region has the DNA TGTGCCAGTCTCCACCGGGACAGGTTCTACGAGCAGTACTTC. Protein: CASLHRDRFYEQYF. The chain employs TRBV28 and TRBJ2-7; TRBD1 agrees at 8 bases. J gave up 3 bases and V 9 bases, and 10 bases lay outside the gene matches. The CDR3 has 14 residues. The germline CDR1 and CDR2 sequences are MDHEN and SYDVKM.

The rearrangement links TRBV7-3 to TRBJ1-4, with no clear D. From germline, CDR1 is SGHTA and CDR2 FQGTGA. The germline V and J ends were trimmed by 5 bases and 4 bases, with 5 bases remaining between them. This CDR3 region has 12 residues. CDR3: CASSGDNEKLFF. CDR3 in DNA: TGTGCCAGCAGCGGCGATAATGAAAAACTGTTTTTT.

J is TRBJ1-5 and V is TRBV10-3; D ambiguous. CDR1 is ENHRY and CDR2 is SYGVKD in the germline V gene. This CDR3 region has 14 residues. V was shortened by 3 bases and J by 7 bases, with 13 bases between the two germline ends. In DNA form, the CDR3 reads TGTGCCATCAGTGAAGGAGGAGGAGCCCAGCCCCAGCATTTT. Protein: CAISEGGGAQPQHF.

This clone was recorded once. The chain couples TRBV5-6 to TRBJ1-1; weak D call: TRBD1 (6 bases). This CDR3 spans 13 amino acids. Per the germline V gene, CDR1 is SGHDT and CDR2 is YYEEEE. Between the trimmed V and J ends, which lost 3 bases and 6 bases, there was a span of 12 bases. The CDR3 loop is CASSWDQGPEAFF. CDR3 bases: TGTGCCAGCAGCTGGGACCAGGGGCCTGAAGCTTTCTTT.

This chain links TRBV5-4 with TRBJ2-7, with D tentatively TRBD2 (6 bases). V gave up 0 bases and J gave up 3 bases, with 10 bases separating them. CDR1 is SGHNT, CDR2 YYREEE, per germline (reference sequence). The CDR3 runs to 14 residues. CDR3: CASSLAGGSYEQYF. DNA for the CDR3: TGTGCCAGCAGCTTGGCCGGAGGGAGCTACGAGCAGTACTTC. Combining the CDR3 with reference TRBV5-4 and TRBJ2-7 gives the whole variable domain ETGVTQSPTHLIKTRGQQVTLRCSSQSGHNTVSWYQQALGQGPQFIFQYYREEENGRGNFPPRFSGLQFPNYSSELNVNALELDDSALYLCASSLAGGSYEQYFGPGTRLTVT.

This clone was detected only a few times. The rearrangement uses TRBV7-2 and TRBJ2-3; the D gene is possibly TRBD2 (6 bases). Trimming removed 6 bases from V and 4 bases from J, with 8 bases in between. CDR3 length: 12 residues. Germline V lookup: CDR1 SGHTA, CDR2 FQGNSA. The CDR3 DNA is TGTGCCAGCAGTCGGGGGTCAGATACGCAGTATTTT. This sequence encodes CASSRGSDTQYF. Drawing the rest from reference TRBV7-2 and TRBJ2-3, the complete variable domain is GAGVSQSPSNKVTEKGKDVELRCDPISGHTALYWYRQSLGQGLEFLIYFQGNSAPDKSGLPSDRFSAERTGGSVSTLTIQRTQQEDSAVYLCASSRGSDTQYFGPGTRLTVL.

This rearrangement joins TRBV13 to TRBJ1-1; maybe TRBD1 (6 bases). The CDR3 consists of 15 residues. Germline CDR1 and CDR2: PRHDT and FYEKMQ (reference sequence). V was pared by 5 bases and J by 1 base, with 14 bases between. The CDR3 loop reads CASSLSGGGNTEAFF. Written as DNA, the CDR3 is TGTGCCAGCAGCCTTTCCGGAGGGGGGAACACTGAAGCTTTCTTT.

The V call is TRBV25-1, the J call TRBJ2-3; D gene uncertain. Germline CDR1 and CDR2: MGHDK and SYGVNS. The germline V and J ends were trimmed by 0 bases and 5 bases, with 21 bases remaining between them. The CDR3 has 18 residues. CDR3: CASSEYMGRTRNEDTQYF. Here the CDR3 DNA reads TGTGCCAGCAGTGAATATATGGGCCGAACCCGAAACGAAGATACGCAGTATTTT.

This chain joins TRBV28 and TRBJ2-7; possible D gene TRBD2, 5 bases. Trimming shortened V by 2 bases and J by 5 bases, and 7 bases separated the two germline ends. Germline CDR1 reads MDHEN; CDR2 reads SYDVKM. The CDR3 loop spans 12 amino acids. The CDR3 DNA is TGTGCCAGCAGTTTAAGGCGGGACGAGCAGTACTTC. This encodes CASSLRRDEQYF.

This rearrangement joins TRBV18 to TRBJ1-5; D is uncertain. The CDR3 is made up of 16 amino acids. Trimming took 3 bases from V and 0 from J, leaving 12 bases between them. Germline CDR1 and CDR2: KGHSH and LQKENI. The CDR3 region is CASSPFSVGSNQPQHF. As DNA, the CDR3 is TGTGCCAGCTCACCTTTCTCGGTTGGTAGCAATCAGCCCCAGCATTTT.

The V call is TRBV5-4, the J call TRBJ1-1, with D maybe TRBD1 (6 bases). The germline V gene has CDR1 SGHNT and CDR2 YYREEE (reference sequence). V dropped 1 base and J dropped 4 bases, with 11 bases sitting between them. This CDR3 region has 14 residues. The CDR3 loop reads CASSLQGIVTEAFF. The CDR3, as DNA: TGTGCCAGCAGCTTGCAGGGGATTGTCACTGAAGCTTTCTTT.

This clone turned up a few times. This chain joins TRBV10-3 and TRBJ2-4; 7 positions agree with TRBD2. Germline V lookup: CDR1 ENHRY, CDR2 SYGVKD. V lost 3 bases and J lost 6; bases outside the gene matches: 5. The CDR3 extends over 14 amino acids. CDR3 nucleotides: TGTGCCATCAGTGATGGCGGGGGTGGAAACATTCAGTACTTC. This codes for CAISDGGGGNIQYF.

V is TRBV19 and J is TRBJ2-1, with TRBD2 matching over 10 bases. Trimming at V came to 7 bases and at J to 0 bases, leaving 6 bases not matched to a gene. CDR1 is LNHDA and CDR2 is SQIVND in the germline V gene (reference sequence). CDR3 size: 16 residues. The DNA for the CDR3 is TGTGCCAGTAAGAGGACTAGCGGACTCTCCTACAATGAGCAGTTCTTC. This gives the protein CASKRTSGLSYNEQFF.

The chain recombines TRBV5-1 with TRBJ2-5, with D possibly being TRBD1 (6 bases). Trimming took off 0 bases at V and 5 bases at J, with 20 bases between the two ends. This CDR3 contains 17 residues. CDR1 is SGHRS, CDR2 YFSETQ, per germline. Written as DNA, the CDR3 is TGCGCCAGCAGCTTGGGCGATTACAGGGCTACAAGGGAGACCCAGTACTTC. This gives the protein CASSLGDYRATRETQYF.

The CDR3 sequence: CASGQGVNTEAFF. The DNA of the CDR3 is TGTGCCAGCGGACAGGGGGTGAACACTGAAGCTTTCTTT. The genes are TRBV9 and TRBJ1-1, with TRBD1 matching over 10 bases. Germline V CDR1 and CDR2: SGDLS, YYNGEE. The trim removed 7 bases at V and 0 bases at J, leaving 0 bases unmatched. The CDR3 sequence is 13 residues long.

This clone was seen a handful of times. The V gene is TRBV6-5, the J gene TRBJ1-2; D is unclear. Trimming removed 9 bases at V and 4 bases at J, with 18 bases between. This CDR3 has 14 amino acids. CDR1 is MNHEY and CDR2 is SVGAGI in the germline V gene. The CDR3 DNA reads TGTGCCAGTTACCCTGCGGGATTGGGCTATGGCTACACCTTC. Amino acid sequence: CASYPAGLGYGYTF.

The gene calls are TRBV11-2 and TRBJ2-5, with D unclear. CDR1 is SGHAT and CDR2 is FQNNGV in the germline V gene. This CDR3 is built from 11 residues. V was trimmed by 2 bases and J by 3 bases, leaving 1 base between them. The CDR3 nucleotides are TGTGCCAGCAGCTTAAAAGAGACCCAGTACTTC. Its protein product is CASSLKETQYF.

The V and J genes are TRBV11-2 and TRBJ1-1, with 7 bases lining up with TRBD1. The CDR3 consists of 18 residues. With 5 bases clipped from V and 0 bases from J, the junction kept 15 bases outside the gene matches. Germline values: CDR1 SGHAT, CDR2 FQNNGV. The CDR3 region has the DNA TGTGCCAGCAGCCCCGGTGGGGCACAGGGGCCGATGAACACTGAAGCTTTCTTT. It encodes CASSPGGAQGPMNTEAFF.

This chain uses TRBV2 with TRBJ1-2, with unresolved D. The V end was cut by 1 base, the J end by 2 bases, with 5 bases between. Germline V CDR1 and CDR2: SNHLY, FYNNEI. This CDR3 is 13 amino acids long. CDR3 nucleotide sequence: TGTGCCAGCAGTGAAGGCAGAAACTATGGCTACACCTTC. This sequence encodes CASSEGRNYGYTF.

This clone appeared a few times. The rearrangement links TRBV7-9 to TRBJ2-1; tentatively, D is TRBD1 or TRBD2 (5 bases each). CDR3 length: 15 residues. Germline lookup yields CDR1 SEHNR and CDR2 FQNEAQ (reference sequence). V shed 5 bases and J shed 0 bases, with 11 bases lying between them. The CDR3 bases are TGTGCCAGCAGCCAGGGACCGAGCTCCTACAATGAGCAGTTCTTC. It encodes CASSQGPSSYNEQFF.

The V call is TRBV4-3, the J call TRBJ2-1; perhaps TRBD2 as D (6 bases). V lost 4 bases and J lost 2, with 9 bases in between. The CDR3 extends over 14 amino acids. Per the germline V gene, CDR1 is LGHNA and CDR2 is YSLEER. CDR3 sequence (DNA): TGCGCCAGCAGCCCTAGCGTTGCCTACAATGAGCAGTTCTTC. It translates to CASSPSVAYNEQFF.

V is TRBV14 and J is TRBJ2-5, with D possibly TRBD2 on 5 matching bases. Trimming took off 0 bases at V and 5 bases at J, with 16 bases between the two ends. This CDR3 region has 16 residues. From germline, CDR1 is SGHDN and CDR2 FVKESK. The DNA of the CDR3 is TGTGCCAGCAGCCAAGATCCCGGGTTTGGGGAGGAGACCCAGTACTTC. It yields the protein CASSQDPGFGEETQYF.

This sequence joins TRBV11-2 and TRBJ2-5; D is perhaps TRBD1 or TRBD2 (5 bases each). The CDR3 length is 15 residues. CDR1 is SGHAT, CDR2 FQNNGV, per germline. V was shortened by 6 bases and J by 4 bases, with 18 bases between the two germline ends. The DNA for the CDR3 is TGTGCCAGCAGTCTCGACGGGGCCCAGGGAGAGACCCAGTACTTC. Its translation is CASSLDGAQGETQYF. Variable domain in full (rest from reference TRBV11-2 and TRBJ2-5): EAGVAQSPRYKIIEKRQSVAFWCNPISGHATLYWYQQILGQGPKLLIQFQNNGVVDDSQLPKDRFSAERLKGVDSTLKIQPAKLEDSAVYLCASSLDGAQGETQYFGPGTRLLVL.

The chain couples TRBV5-6 to TRBJ1-4, with 7 bases fitting TRBD1. Germline V gene lookup returns CDR1 SGHDT and CDR2 YYEEEE. The CDR3 has 14 amino acids. Germline trimming cut 2 bases from V and 8 bases from J; bases unmatched to any gene: 6. The CDR3 region has the DNA TGTGCCAGCAGCTTCAGACAGGGAAGCGAAAAACTGTTTTTT. Its translation is CASSFRQGSEKLFF.

This chain connects TRBV6-5 to TRBJ1-4, with D perhaps TRBD1 (6 bases). The length of the CDR3 is 14 residues. V lost 6 bases, J lost 6 bases, and 14 bases lay in between. Germline CDR1 is MNHEY and CDR2 is SVGAGI. CDR3 residues: CASSLRGPDEKLFF. Here the CDR3 DNA reads TGTGCCAGCAGCCTCAGGGGTCCGGATGAAAAACTGTTTTTT.

V usage is TRBV6-5 and J usage is TRBJ1-1; unclear D gene. The V end lost 2 bases, the J end lost 5 bases, and 18 bases lay between the germline ends. This CDR3 comprises 16 residues. CDR1 is MNHEY, CDR2 SVGAGI, per germline. CDR3 region: CASSYGFLSVGTEAFF. The CDR3 DNA reads as TGTGCCAGCAGTTACGGTTTCTTGTCGGTAGGAACTGAAGCTTTCTTT.